Following are 15 T cell receptor beta chains from one sample sequenced in a study of T cells in lung cancer brain metastases. The repertoire was sequenced with immunoSEQ multiplex PCR; TCRdb's copy has only in-frame clones and lacks some. The data contain under 2,000 clones, around 88% of them singletons. The specimen sequenced was tumor tissue from a brain metastasis. The receptors come from a woman in her 50s with non-small cell lung cancer that had spread to the brain.

The chain has TRBV5-1 and TRBJ2-1; D remains unclear. The CDR3 is 15 amino acids. With 0 bases removed from V and 0 bases from J, the gap between germline ends came to 7 bases. The germline gives CDR1 SGHRS, CDR2 YFSETQ. The CDR3 region is CASSLAVSSYNEQFF. The CDR3 bases are TGCGCCAGCAGCTTGGCGGTTAGCTCCTACAATGAGCAGTTCTTC.

The rearrangement links TRBV14 to TRBJ2-3, with TRBD1 as a possible D gene (7 bases). Germline V gives CDR1 SGHDN, CDR2 FVKESK. Trimming pared 4 bases from V and 3 bases from J, leaving 14 bases between. The CDR3 loop spans 15 amino acids. CDR3 in amino acids: CASSLMAGGTDTQYF. CDR3 DNA sequence: TGTGCCAGCAGCCTAATGGCAGGGGGGACAGATACGCAGTATTTT. Variable domain in full (rest from reference TRBV14 and TRBJ2-3): EAGVTQFPSHSVIEKGQTVTLRCDPISGHDNLYWYRRVMGKEIKFLLHFVKESKQDESGMPNNRFLAERTGGTYSTLKVQPAELEDSGVYFCASSLMAGGTDTQYFGPGTRLTVL.

The chain's CDR3 is CSVGRSGGLSGELFF. The CDR3 DNA reads TGCAGCGTTGGGAGGTCAGGGGGCCTTTCCGGGGAGCTGTTTTTT. V and J are TRBV29-1 and TRBJ2-2, with 8 bases identical to TRBD1. Trimming removed 4 bases from V and 6 bases from J; junction bases left unmatched: 10. The CDR3 runs 15 residues. Germline V gene sequence: CDR1 SQVTM, CDR2 ANQGSEA.

This sequence joins TRBV19 and TRBJ1-4, with D maybe TRBD1 (5 bases). This CDR3 has 15 amino acids. From germline, CDR1 is LNHDA and CDR2 SQIVND (reference sequence). V shed 9 bases and J shed 0 bases, with 14 bases lying between them. CDR3 bases: TGTGCCAGCGCCGGGACTCCGTCAACTAATGAAAAACTGTTTTTT. Amino acid sequence: CASAGTPSTNEKLFF.

This chain uses TRBV28 with TRBJ1-5; D remains ambiguous. Germline V lookup: CDR1 MDHEN, CDR2 SYDVKM. Trimming removed 4 bases from V and 0 bases from J, with 16 bases in between. The length of the CDR3 is 17 residues. The CDR3 sequence: CASSSRLDLYSNQPQHF. CDR3 coding DNA: TGTGCCAGCAGTTCCAGACTAGACCTTTATAGCAATCAGCCCCAGCATTTT.

This chain links TRBV4-2 with TRBJ1-2; possible D gene TRBD1, 6 bases. CDR3 length: 15 amino acids. Germline-derived CDR1 and CDR2 are LGHNA and YNFKEQ. V lost 3 bases and J 4 bases, leaving 15 bases between the germline ends. The CDR3 DNA reads as TGTGCCAGCAGCCACCCCGACAGGTTATTCTATGGCTACACCTTC. Translation gives CASSHPDRLFYGYTF.

This chain links TRBV19 with TRBJ2-7, with D possibly TRBD2 on 5 matching bases. CDR1 and CDR2 (germline): LNHDA, SQIVND (reference sequence). V lost 4 bases and J 4 bases, leaving 11 bases between the germline ends. The CDR3 spans 13 residues. The CDR3 spells CASSRTAIYEQYF. In nucleotides, the CDR3 is TGTGCCAGTAGTAGGACTGCGATTTACGAGCAGTACTTC.

This rearrangement joins TRBV19 to TRBJ2-1; D is tentatively TRBD1 or TRBD2 (5 bases each). The CDR3 sequence is 16 residues long. Per the germline V gene, CDR1 is LNHDA and CDR2 is SQIVND (reference sequence). V was trimmed by 1 base and J by 6 bases, leaving 16 bases between them. Written as DNA, the CDR3 is TGTGCCAGTAGTATAGGGGACGGGCCTTGGGGCAATGAGCAGTTCTTC. Translated: CASSIGDGPWGNEQFF.

This clone was recorded only once. The chain joins TRBV5-4 to TRBJ1-1, with D hard to call. V lost 2 bases and J lost 7, with 12 bases in between. The CDR3 runs to 13 residues. CDR1 and CDR2 (germline): SGHNT, YYREEE (reference sequence). The CDR3 bases are TGTGCCAGCAGCTTAAGTCCGTTAGGTGAAGCTTTCTTT. Translated, it gives CASSLSPLGEAFF.

V is TRBV4-1 and J is TRBJ2-5; weak D call: TRBD2 (6 bases). Per the germline V gene, CDR1 is MGHRA and CDR2 is YSYEKL. This CDR3 has 16 residues. V dropped 1 base and J dropped 0 bases, with 12 bases sitting between them. The CDR3 nucleotides are TGCGCCAGCAGCCAAGTCGGGGGTAGCGACCAAGAGACCCAGTACTTC. Translated: CASSQVGGSDQETQYF.

The gene calls are TRBV5-1 and TRBJ1-4; 8 nucleotides match TRBD1. CDR1 and CDR2 (germline): SGHRS, YFSETQ. The CDR3 consists of 15 residues. V shed 4 bases and J 3 bases; nucleotides not matched to a gene: 5. In nucleotides, the CDR3 is TGCGCCAGCAGCCCGGACAGGGAGCCTAATGAAAAACTGTTTTTT. Its protein product is CASSPDREPNEKLFF.

The chain recombines TRBV7-9 with TRBJ1-3, with D unclear. V dropped 5 bases and J dropped 0 bases, with 11 bases sitting between them. The CDR3 spans 15 residues. Germline lookup yields CDR1 SEHNR and CDR2 FQNEAQ (reference sequence). In DNA form, the CDR3 reads TGTGCCAGCAGCGGAACACCCCACTCTGGAAACACCATATATTTT. The encoded protein is CASSGTPHSGNTIYF.

This chain connects TRBV27 to TRBJ1-2, with D perhaps matching TRBD1 (6 bases). CDR3 size: 13 residues. V dropped 5 bases and J dropped 2 bases, with 9 bases sitting between them. Germline V lookup: CDR1 MNHEY, CDR2 SMNVEV (reference sequence). The CDR3 DNA reads TGTGCCAGCAGTCAAGGGGGAAACTATGGCTACACCTTC. The encoded protein is CASSQGGNYGYTF.

As regards this clone: Sequence at one end of the junction differs from germline and may be a read error. The chain recombines TRBV7-7 with TRBJ2-5, with a possible D match to TRBD1 (5 bases). The V gene's germline CDR1 is SSHAT and CDR2 FNYEAQ (reference sequence). The CDR3 length is 14 residues. Here the CDR3 reads CASSLAGIQETQYF. In DNA form, the CDR3 reads TGTGCTAGCAGCTTAGCAGGGATCCAAGAGACCCAGTACTTC. Complete variable domain (other parts from reference TRBV7-7 and TRBJ2-5): GAGVSQSPRYKVTKRGQDVTLRCDPISSHATLYWYQQALGQGPEFLTYFNYEAQPDKSGLPSDRFSAERPEGSISTLTIQRTEQRDSAMYRCASSLAGIQETQYFGPGTRLLVL.

The V gene is TRBV7-2, the J gene TRBJ1-3; D is unresolved. The V gene's germline CDR1 is SGHTA and CDR2 FQGNSA. CDR3 size: 15 residues. Deletions cut 4 bases from V and 0 bases from J, with 10 bases between. The chain's CDR3 is CASSSPTVSGNTIYF. As DNA, the CDR3 is TGTGCCAGCAGCTCCCCGACGGTCTCTGGAAACACCATATATTTT.